Listed below are T cell receptor beta chains from one sample, sequenced in a study of identical twins. TCRdb reanalysed the 5' RACE reads using MiXCR and keeps one entry per CDR3 protein. The sample has about 530,000 distinct CDR3 sequences; about 22% are singletons. These data were also filed under a second study, of yellow fever vaccine responses in identical twins.

Sequenced sample: CD4+ T cells sorted from blood. The receptors shown here come from a woman under 30 in good health. CDR3s include the opening cysteine and the closing phenylalanine or tryptophan. The D gene is left open where the match is weak. Size is omitted from some rows. Given values are once, few, many or a class for expanded clones.

d_gene,abundance,j_gene,v_gene,len,CDR3nt,CDR3aa
.,.,TRBJ2-3,TRBV5-1,15,TGCGCCAGCAGCTTGGATGGGGCGGGCGCAGATACGCAGTATTTT,CASSLDGAGADTQYF
.,.,TRBJ2-2,TRBV5-1,13,TGCGCCAGCAGCTTGGTGCTGGGCGGGGAGCTGTTTTTT,CASSLVLGGELFF
TRBD1,few,TRBJ1-2,TRBV12-3/TRBV12-4,15,TGTGCCAGCGGGGCGACAGGGGCCCATGTCTATGGCTACACCTTC,CASGATGAHVYGYTF
TRBD2,few,TRBJ2-2,TRBV6-1,19,TGTGCCAGCAGTACCCCAGGACTAGCGGGAGGGTCGGGGACCGGGGAGCTGTTTTTT,CASSTPGLAGGSGTGELFF
.,.,TRBJ2-3,TRBV4-1,14,TGCGCCAGCAGCCAAGTTGGGGTAGGGGTAACGCAGTATTTT,CASSQVGVGVTQYF
TRBD1,.,TRBJ1-6,TRBV4-1,16,TGCGCCAGCAGCAAGGGACAGGGGAACTATAATTCACCCCTCCACTTT,CASSKGQGNYNSPLHF
TRBD2,few,TRBJ2-1,TRBV20-1,13,TGCAGTCCTAGCGGGGGGGCATACAATGAGCAGTTCTTC,CSPSGGAYNEQFF
.,few,TRBJ2-5,TRBV20-1,15,TGCAGTGCTAGACACGCGGGGACTCCTCAAGAGACCCAGTACTTC,CSARHAGTPQETQYF
.,.,TRBJ2-2,TRBV20-1,14,TGCAGTGCTAGTAGTAAATCCCTAACCGGGGAGCTGTTTTTT,CSASSKSLTGELFF
.,.,TRBJ2-3,TRBV27,12,TGTGCCAGCAGTTCGGCCGGAGATACGCAGTATTTT,CASSSAGDTQYF
TRBD2,.,TRBJ2-5,TRBV20-1,16,TGCAGTGCTAAAGGACTAGCGGGGGGGGGCCAAGAGACCCAGTACTTC,CSAKGLAGGGQETQYF
.,few,TRBJ2-1,TRBV7-9,16,TGTGCCAGCAGCCCCCCTCTCCCTGTTGCCTACAATGAGCAGTTCTTC,CASSPPLPVAYNEQFF
.,.,TRBJ1-1,TRBV4-2,15,TGTGCCAGCAGCTTTCCGGAGGTTGCGAAAACTGAAGCTTTCTTT,CASSFPEVAKTEAFF
TRBD1,.,TRBJ1-1,TRBV10-3,14,TGTGCCACCCTAAGGGACAGGGTCGAGACTGAAGCTTTCTTT,CATLRDRVETEAFF
TRBD2,few,TRBJ2-3,TRBV6-5,16,TGTGCCAGCAGTTACACCCAAGCGGGAGGCACAGATACGCAGTATTTT,CASSYTQAGGTDTQYF
TRBD2,few,TRBJ2-1,TRBV20-1,13,TGCAGTGCTAGCCTAGCGGAGGCCAATGAGCAGTTCTTC,CSASLAEANEQFF
TRBD2,few,TRBJ2-3,TRBV20-1,17,TGCAGTGCCAGACCCCCCCTAGCGGGGGGGCCTGTAGATACGCAGTATTTT,CSARPPLAGGPVDTQYF
.,.,TRBJ1-5,TRBV9,15,TGTGCCAGCAGCGTTGAGGGGACCGTCGATTCAGCCCAGCATTTT,CASSVEGTVDSAQHF
TRBD1,.,TRBJ2-7,TRBV7-9,14,TGTGCCAGCAGCGCCGACAGGGGATCGAACGAGCAGTACTTC,CASSADRGSNEQYF
TRBD1,many,TRBJ1-1,TRBV10-3,15,TGTGCCACCCAGACAGGGGGAATGACGAACACTGAAGCTTTCTTT,CATQTGGMTNTEAFF
.,.,TRBJ1-2,TRBV3-1,14,TGTGCCAGCAGCCCACCGACGTGGAACTATGGCTACACCTTC,CASSPPTWNYGYTF
TRBD1,many,TRBJ1-2,TRBV24-1,15,TGTGCCACCAGTGAGACAGGGGCCACTAACTATGGCTACACCTTC,CATSETGATNYGYTF
TRBD1,few,TRBJ1-1,TRBV20-1,18,TGCAGTGCTAGAGATCTCTGGACAGGTGGTAAAATGAACACTGAAGCTTTCTTT,CSARDLWTGGKMNTEAFF
.,.,TRBJ2-7,TRBV2,13,TGTGCCAGCAGACCCGGACAGACCTACGAGCAGTACTTC,CASRPGQTYEQYF
TRBD1,few,TRBJ2-1,TRBV12-3/TRBV12-4,15,TGTGCCAGCAGGGAAGGGACAGCACTTTACAATGAGCAGTTCTTC,CASREGTALYNEQFF
TRBD1,.,TRBJ2-3,TRBV20-1,14,TGCAGTGCTAGGACGACAGGGCGGTCAGATACGCAGTATTTT,CSARTTGRSDTQYF
.,few,TRBJ1-6,TRBV7-2,13,TGTGCCAGCAGCCCCCAGGGAAGTTCACCCCTCCACTTT,CASSPQGSSPLHF
.,.,TRBJ2-1,TRBV7-8,16,TGTGCCAGCAGCCACCGGGGCTGGGGGGTGGTCAATGAGCAGTTCTTC,CASSHRGWGVVNEQFF
.,.,TRBJ2-7,TRBV12-3/TRBV12-4,13,TGTGCCAGCAGTTTGCAAGGGTTCCACGAGCAGTACTTC,CASSLQGFHEQYF
TRBD2,.,TRBJ2-1,TRBV28,15,TGTGCCAGCAGGTTAGCGGGAGTCCCCTACAATGAGCAGTTCTTC,CASRLAGVPYNEQFF
.,few,TRBJ1-2,TRBV6-6,13,TGTGCCAGCAGCCCAGGACACGGGGCTGGCTACACCTTC,CASSPGHGAGYTF
.,few,TRBJ2-1,TRBV5-1,15,TGCGCCAGCAGCCCCCAGGGTGTAGGGGTCGATGAGCAGTTCTTC,CASSPQGVGVDEQFF
TRBD2,once,TRBJ2-1,TRBV7-9,16,TGTGCCAGCAGCTGGGGCTTAGCGGGAGTGTGGAATGAGCAGTTCTTC,CASSWGLAGVWNEQFF
TRBD1,.,TRBJ1-1,TRBV7-9,14,TGTGCCAGCAGCCGCGGGACAGGGTATGCTGAAGCTTTCTTT,CASSRGTGYAEAFF
TRBD1,few,TRBJ1-2,TRBV3-1,15,TGTGCCAGCAGCCAAGCGGGACAGAGTAACTATGGCTACACCTTC,CASSQAGQSNYGYTF
.,many,TRBJ2-1,TRBV5-5,13,TGTGCCAGCAGCTTGTCTAGAAGCTATGAGCAGTTCTTC,CASSLSRSYEQFF
TRBD2,few,TRBJ2-2,TRBV7-8,17,TGTGCCAGCACCAGGGCTAGCGGGGGGGCGAGCACCGGGGAGCTGTTTTTT,CASTRASGGASTGELFF
.,.,TRBJ2-3,TRBV3-1,14,TGTGCCAGCAGCCAACTGCTAGGGGCAGATACGCAGTATTTT,CASSQLLGADTQYF
.,.,TRBJ2-1,TRBV24-1,16,TGTGCCACCAGTGATTTTGGGGCCCGCTCCTACAATGAGCAGTTCTTC,CATSDFGARSYNEQFF
.,few,TRBJ2-3,TRBV20-1,14,TGCAGTGTTCCCGCAGCCCTAGGAGGGGATACGCAGTATTTT,CSVPAALGGDTQYF
.,.,TRBJ2-1,TRBV5-1,16,TGCGCCAGCAGCTTGGTCGCTAGCGAACATTACAATGAGCAGTTCTTC,CASSLVASEHYNEQFF
TRBD1,.,TRBJ2-4,TRBV20-1,14,TGCAGTGCTTGCGACAGGGTCGTCAAAAACATTCAGTACTTC,CSACDRVVKNIQYF
TRBD2,few,TRBJ2-1,TRBV25-1,15,TGTGCCAGCAGCGGCACCTGGACTAGCCACAATGAGCAGTTCTTC,CASSGTWTSHNEQFF
TRBD2,few,TRBJ2-2,TRBV5-1,16,TGCGCCAGCAGCTTGGTCGGGGGGATCAGCACCGGGGAGCTGTTTTTT,CASSLVGGISTGELFF
TRBD2,.,TRBJ2-3,TRBV12-3/TRBV12-4,17,TGTGCCAGCAGCCAGAGCGGGAGTGCTCCTAGCACAGATACGCAGTATTTT,CASSQSGSAPSTDTQYF
TRBD2,.,TRBJ2-1,TRBV29-1,15,TGCAGCGTTGAACTCGGGACTAGCGGGGGGGCTGAGCAGTTCTTC,CSVELGTSGGAEQFF
.,.,TRBJ2-7,TRBV15,14,TGTGCCACCAGCCTAAAACGTGGTTCCTACGAGCAGTACTTC,CATSLKRGSYEQYF
TRBD2,few,TRBJ2-7,TRBV9,15,TGTGCCAGCAGCTCCACAGCGGGAGCTTACTACGAGCAGTACTTC,CASSSTAGAYYEQYF
.,few,TRBJ2-5,TRBV7-9,16,TGTGCCAGCAGCTACACCCCGGGACCAGGCGTGGAGACCCAGTACTTC,CASSYTPGPGVETQYF
.,few,TRBJ2-1,TRBV2,16,TGTGCCAGCAGAGTGTACAGCACCGGGGGTTACAATGAGCAGTTCTTC,CASRVYSTGGYNEQFF
TRBD2,.,TRBJ2-1,TRBV2,17,TGTGCCAGCAGTGGCCCAGCGGGAAAAGGGTATTACAATGAGCAGTTCTTC,CASSGPAGKGYYNEQFF
.,.,TRBJ2-2,TRBV29-1,14,TGCAGCGTCGGAGCGGATTCGAACACCGGGGAGCTGTTTTTT,CSVGADSNTGELFF
TRBD1,.,TRBJ2-1,TRBV11-1,15,TGTGCCAGCAGCCGGACAGGAGCCCCCTACAATGAGCAGTTCTTC,CASSRTGAPYNEQFF
TRBD2,few,TRBJ2-7,TRBV2,16,TGTGCCAGCAGTCCTCCCGGGACTAGTACAGCCTACGAGCAGTACTTC,CASSPPGTSTAYEQYF
.,.,TRBJ2-2,TRBV9,14,TGTGCCAGCAGCGTAGGGGGGCGCACCGGGGAGCTGTTTTTT,CASSVGGRTGELFF
TRBD2,few,TRBJ2-2,TRBV6-1,15,TGTGCCAGCAGTCTAGCGGGGGGGCCTTCCGGGGAGCTGTTTTTT,CASSLAGGPSGELFF
TRBD2,few,TRBJ2-2,TRBV29-1,16,TGCAGTGCCGGAGGACTAGCGGGAGGGCGGGCCGGGGAGCTGTTTTTT,CSAGGLAGGRAGELFF